Shown below are 10 T cell receptor beta chains from a single sample sequenced in a study of blood T cell repertoires in COVID-19. TCRdb's copy holds only in-frame clones and misses some; the assay was immunoSEQ multiplex PCR. The top ten clones hold over 1.2% of a sample with about 58,000 clones, 75% to 90% of them seen once. Sequenced sample: peripheral blood. Receptors originate from a man aged 55 to 70 with acute or convalescent COVID-19.

This clone was detected a few times. The V and J genes are TRBV9 and TRBJ2-5; maybe TRBD1 (5 bases). CDR1 is SGDLS, CDR2 YYNGEE, per germline. The CDR3 is 15 residues long. V lost 3 bases, J lost 5 bases, and 17 bases lay in between. The CDR3 region is CASSALQGSTETQYF. The CDR3 DNA sequence: TGTGCCAGCAGCGCCCTCCAGGGAAGTACCGAGACCCAGTACTTC.

This clone was seen a single time. The V and J genes are TRBV7-9 and TRBJ2-1; D might be TRBD2 (6 bases). V was cut by 1 base and J by 6 bases, with 10 bases left in between. Germline CDR1 reads SEHNR; CDR2 reads FQNEAQ (reference sequence). This CDR3 has 14 residues. The CDR3 reads CASSLDTSRNEQFF. In nucleotides, the CDR3 is TGTGCCAGCAGCTTAGATACTAGCCGCAATGAGCAGTTCTTC.

V and J are TRBV5-4 and TRBJ2-5; 7 bases agree with TRBD1. Trimming at V came to 4 bases and at J to 4 bases, leaving 13 bases not matched to a gene. The CDR3 runs to 16 residues. Germline loops: CDR1 SGHNT, CDR2 YYREEE (reference sequence). The CDR3 sequence: CASSGSGGTRRETQYF. For the CDR3, the DNA is TGTGCCAGCAGCGGATCAGGGGGAACCCGCCGAGAGACCCAGTACTTC.

The chain carries TRBV9 and TRBJ2-3; D might be TRBD2 (6 bases). Germline V gives CDR1 SGDLS, CDR2 YYNGEE. This CDR3 has 14 amino acids. Between the trimmed V and J ends, which lost 0 bases and 6 bases, there was a span of 11 bases. The chain's CDR3 is CASSVGGEWDTQYF. The CDR3, as DNA: TGTGCCAGCAGCGTAGGGGGGGAGTGGGATACGCAGTATTTT.

This sequence joins TRBV2 and TRBJ2-1; the match to TRBD2 covers 8 bases. The CDR3 has 15 residues. Trimming removed 7 bases from V and 6 bases from J; junction bases left unmatched: 11. Germline values: CDR1 SNHLY, CDR2 FYNNEI. CDR3 in amino acids: CASTRLASRSNEQFF. CDR3 in DNA: TGTGCCAGCACAAGACTAGCGAGTAGGAGCAATGAGCAGTTCTTC.

In DNA, the CDR3 is TGTGCCAGCAGCCCGACAGGGTTAAACACCATATATTTT. Amino acids: CASSPTGLNTIYF. V and J are TRBV11-2 and TRBJ1-3; 7 nucleotides match TRBD1. Trimming at V came to 5 bases and at J to 6 bases, leaving 4 bases not matched to a gene. The germline V gene has CDR1 SGHAT and CDR2 FQNNGV. The CDR3 extends over 13 amino acids. The whole variable domain, remainder taken from reference TRBV11-2 and TRBJ1-3, is EAGVAQSPRYKIIEKRQSVAFWCNPISGHATLYWYQQILGQGPKLLIQFQNNGVVDDSQLPKDRFSAERLKGVDSTLKIQPAKLEDSAVYLCASSPTGLNTIYFGEGSWLTVV.

The V gene is TRBV11-3, the J gene TRBJ2-3; TRBD2 aligns across 7 bases. Germline assignment: CDR1 SGHNT and CDR2 YENEEA. The V gene end was trimmed by 2 bases and the J gene end by 3 bases; junction bases not matched to a gene: 14. This CDR3 is 18 amino acids long. The CDR3 sequence: CASSLTSLGRGITDTQYF. CDR3 sequence (DNA): TGTGCCAGCAGCTTAACCAGCCTAGGGAGGGGTATAACAGATACGCAGTATTTT.

The chain links TRBV2 to TRBJ1-5; 7 nucleotides match TRBD1. With 6 bases clipped from V and 4 bases from J, the junction kept 3 bases outside the gene matches. The CDR3 is made up of 13 amino acids. The germline CDR1 and CDR2 sequences are SNHLY and FYNNEI. CDR3 residues: CASRRDSNQPQHF. The DNA of the CDR3 is TGTGCCAGCAGGCGGGACAGTAATCAGCCCCAGCATTTT.

This clone turned up a few times. The chain joins TRBV6-5 to TRBJ1-5, with 9 bases matching TRBD1. Germline trimming cut 6 bases from V and 5 bases from J; bases unmatched to any gene: 5. Germline V CDR1 and CDR2: MNHEY, SVGAGI. This CDR3 spans 14 amino acids. The chain's CDR3 is CASSRDRVHQPQHF. CDR3 nucleotides: TGTGCCAGCAGCCGGGACAGGGTTCATCAGCCCCAGCATTTT.

A few counts support this clone. The chain uses TRBV19 and TRBJ1-5, with TRBD1 identical over 7 bases. Germline V gene sequence: CDR1 LNHDA, CDR2 SQIVND (reference sequence). The V segment lost 6 bases and the J segment 5 bases; nucleotides outside the gene matches: 4. The CDR3 covers 13 residues. The CDR3 loop is CASRDQGDQPQHF. For the CDR3, the DNA is TGTGCCAGTAGGGACCAGGGGGATCAGCCCCAGCATTTT.